The 23 T cell receptor beta chains given below trace back to one sample, sequenced in a study of T cell changes during pregnancy in multiple sclerosis. TCRdb keeps only in-frame clones here, not all; method: immunoSEQ multiplex PCR. The sample records 55,000 to 80,000 clones, approximately 94% being singletons. The material sequenced was peripheral blood, taken in the third trimester of pregnancy. The receptor source for this set is a female donor with multiple sclerosis, enrolled in a pregnancy study.

V gene TRBV7-2 combines with J gene TRBJ2-2, with TRBD1 identical over 10 bases. The V segment lost 5 bases and the J segment 6 bases; nucleotides outside the gene matches: 9. The CDR3 loop spans 16 amino acids. Germline V gene lookup returns CDR1 SGHTA and CDR2 FQGNSA. The CDR3 DNA is TGTGCCAGCAGCCCTGCCGGGACAGGGGTATCCGGGGAGCTGTTTTTT. This gives the protein CASSPAGTGVSGELFF.

The chain uses TRBV7-2 and TRBJ2-5; 10 nucleotides match TRBD2. Unmatched junction bases numbered 5, after V lost 5 bases and J lost 5 bases. Germline V lookup: CDR1 SGHTA, CDR2 FQGNSA. The CDR3 extends over 14 amino acids. CDR3 region: CASSLPSGGETQYF. The CDR3 coding sequence is TGTGCCAGCAGCCTACCTAGCGGGGGTGAGACCCAGTACTTC. Complete variable domain (other parts from reference TRBV7-2 and TRBJ2-5): GAGVSQSPSNKVTEKGKDVELRCDPISGHTALYWYRQSLGQGLEFLIYFQGNSAPDKSGLPSDRFSAERTGGSVSTLTIQRTQQEDSAVYLCASSLPSGGETQYFGPGTRLLVL.

The rearrangement links TRBV5-1 to TRBJ2-7, with 16 bases identical to TRBD2. This CDR3 has 20 residues. Germline V gene sequence: CDR1 SGHRS, CDR2 YFSETQ. The V and J ends lost 1 base and 0 bases, in that order; junction bases with no gene match: 10. CDR3 loop: CASSLYAPGLAGGVSYEQYF. The CDR3 nucleotides read TGCGCCAGCAGCTTGTACGCTCCGGGACTAGCGGGGGGGGTCTCCTACGAGCAGTACTTC.

The rearrangement links TRBV12-5 to TRBJ1-3; weak D call: TRBD1 (5 bases). CDR3 size: 17 residues. CDR1 LGHNT and CDR2 FRNRAP come from the germline V gene. Trimming shortened V by 2 bases and J by 4 bases, and 18 bases separated the two germline ends. This chain's CDR3 is CASGLRGKSLAGNTIYF. The DNA for the CDR3 is TGTGCTAGTGGTTTGCGGGGGAAGAGCCTGGCGGGAAACACCATATATTTT.

The genes are TRBV19 and TRBJ2-5, with 8 bases that match TRBD1. The trim removed 8 bases at V and 4 bases at J, leaving 9 bases unmatched. Germline V lookup: CDR1 LNHDA, CDR2 SQIVND (reference sequence). The CDR3 runs to 14 residues. The CDR3 region is CASRWTGRGETQYF. CDR3 in DNA: TGTGCCAGTCGGTGGACAGGGCGGGGAGAGACCCAGTACTTC.

This clone is labeled medium-sized. This chain links TRBV9 with TRBJ1-6, with D possibly matching TRBD1 (5 bases). The germline V gene encodes CDR1 SGDLS and CDR2 YYNGEE. V lost 3 bases, J lost 7 bases, and 14 bases lay in between. This CDR3 region has 15 residues. CDR3 nucleotides: TGTGCCAGCAGCGCCGCGGGCCGGGGGAATTCACCCCTCCACTTT. The encoded protein is CASSAAGRGNSPLHF.

V usage is TRBV2 and J usage is TRBJ1-1; TRBD1 is a possible D gene (5 bases). There are 14 residues in the CDR3. Germline loops: CDR1 SNHLY, CDR2 FYNNEI. Trimming left V 7 bases short and J 0 bases short, with 12 bases between. CDR3 region: CASIPRVMNTEAFF. The CDR3 DNA follows: TGTGCCAGCATTCCCAGGGTAATGAACACTGAAGCTTTCTTT.

This clone was seen only once. The J gene is TRBJ1-3, the V gene TRBV4-2; 11 nucleotides align to TRBD1. This CDR3 contains 20 residues. Germline CDR1 is LGHNA and CDR2 is YNFKEQ. J lost 0 bases, V lost 1 base, and 11 bases had no gene match. The CDR3 bases are TGTGCCAGCAGCCAAGTTAGTTGGGACAGGGGGGATCGCTCTGGAAACACCATATATTTT. Its translation is CASSQVSWDRGDRSGNTIYF.

In DNA, the CDR3 is TGTGCCAGCAGCAGGGGTCTAGCGGGGGGCACAGATACGCAGTATTTT. Translating gives CASSRGLAGGTDTQYF. The rearrangement joins TRBV7-2 to TRBJ2-3; 10 bases match TRBD2. The CDR3 length is 16 residues. V shed 5 bases, J shed 1 base, and the junction held 6 bases outside the gene matches. Germline assignment: CDR1 SGHTA and CDR2 FQGNSA.

DNA of the CDR3: TGTGCCAGCAGCCCGTACAGGGTGAGCGGTGAAAAACTGTTTTTT. This codes for CASSPYRVSGEKLFF. V usage is TRBV7-2 and J usage is TRBJ1-4; a possible D gene is TRBD1 (6 bases). V lost 5 bases and J lost 7, with 17 bases in between. Per germline, CDR1 SGHTA and CDR2 FQGNSA. The length of the CDR3 is 15 residues.

The chain recombines TRBV7-9 with TRBJ1-1; 10 bases are a match to TRBD1. The V segment lost 3 bases and the J segment 8 bases; nucleotides outside the gene matches: 6. Looked up from germline, CDR1 is SEHNR and CDR2 is FQNEAQ (reference sequence). The CDR3 is made up of 14 amino acids. The CDR3 protein is CASSFGTGEREAFF. The CDR3 DNA sequence: TGTGCCAGCAGCTTCGGGACAGGGGAACGGGAAGCTTTCTTT.

This clone was observed a few times. This sequence joins TRBV29-1 and TRBJ1-5, with D perhaps matching TRBD1 (6 bases). The germline V gene has CDR1 SQVTM and CDR2 ANQGSEA. Between the trimmed V and J ends, which lost 4 bases and 1 base, there was a span of 14 bases. This CDR3 contains 15 residues. The CDR3 DNA follows: TGCAGCGTTGTAGGGGCCAGGGGAAGCAATCAGCCCCAGCATTTT. Encoded protein: CSVVGARGSNQPQHF.

This clone came up once. The chain is built from TRBV6-1 and TRBJ2-7; no clear D. Germline-derived CDR1 and CDR2 are MNHNS and SASEGT. Trimming pared 7 bases from V and 4 bases from J, leaving 11 bases between. This CDR3 is built from 12 residues. The CDR3 spells CASISSGYEQYF. DNA for the CDR3: TGTGCCAGCATTTCCTCCGGGTACGAGCAGTACTTC.

The chain employs TRBV9 and TRBJ1-6; D is perhaps TRBD1 (6 bases). Trimming took off 2 bases at V and 3 bases at J, with 12 bases between the two ends. Per germline, CDR1 SGDLS and CDR2 YYNGEE. This CDR3 spans 16 amino acids. CDR3 DNA: TGTGCCAGCAGCGTGGCAGGGGCGATCTATAATTCACCCCTCCACTTT. This sequence encodes CASSVAGAIYNSPLHF.

Only one count was recorded for this clone. This chain links TRBV19 with TRBJ2-3, with 7 bases that match TRBD2. CDR3 length: 15 residues. V lost 3 bases and J lost 3; bases outside the gene matches: 6. Per germline, CDR1 LNHDA and CDR2 SQIVND (reference sequence). DNA of the CDR3: TGTGCCAGTAGTATTACCCGGGGGGAAACAGATACGCAGTATTTT. Translated, it gives CASSITRGETDTQYF.

This clone has only one observation. The genes are TRBV27 and TRBJ2-7; D could derive from TRBD1 or TRBD2 (5 bases each). Germline V gives CDR1 MNHEY, CDR2 SMNVEV (reference sequence). V gave up 10 bases and J gave up 3 bases, with 10 bases separating them. The CDR3 is 11 residues long. The CDR3 loop reads CATREFYEQYF. CDR3 bases: TGTGCCACCAGGGAGTTCTACGAGCAGTACTTC.

As for this clone: Mismatch with germline at one junction end may stem from a read error. The sample has other DNA sequences that encode this CDR3 too. The V gene is TRBV15, the J gene TRBJ1-2; the D is unclear. Germline CDR1 is LNHNV and CDR2 is YYDKDF (reference sequence). This CDR3 contains 14 residues. The CDR3 loop is CATSRAGFNYGYTF. Here the CDR3 DNA reads TGCGCCACCAGCAGAGCAGGATTTAACTATGGCTACACCTTC. Looking up the rest from reference TRBV15 and TRBJ1-2 gives the full variable domain: DAMVIQNPRYQVTQFGKPVTLSCSQTLNHNVMYWYQQKSSQAPKLLFHYYDKDFNNEADTPDNFQSRRPNTSFCFLDIRSPGLGDTAMYLCATSRAGFNYGYTFGSGTRLTVV.

This rearrangement joins TRBV15 to TRBJ2-1, with D uncertain. V lost 5 bases and J 15 bases, leaving 20 bases between the germline ends. The CDR3 sequence is 13 residues long. From germline, CDR1 is LNHNV and CDR2 YYDKDF (reference sequence). For the CDR3, the DNA is TGTGCCACCAGCGGTCAACAGCTTCTGCCCGGGTTCTTC. Protein: CATSGQQLLPGFF.

V is TRBV7-8 and J is TRBJ2-7; a possible D gene is TRBD2 (6 bases). V lost 2 bases to trimming and J lost 3 bases, with 11 bases between them. CDR1 SGHVS and CDR2 FQNEAQ come from the germline V gene. The CDR3 contains 14 residues. The CDR3 loop is CASSLMLGGYEQYF. CDR3 DNA: TGTGCCAGCAGCTTAATGCTCGGGGGCTACGAGCAGTACTTC.

The rearrangement links TRBV7-2 to TRBJ1-2, with D tentatively TRBD1 (5 bases). The CDR3 length is 14 residues. V was trimmed by 4 bases and J by 4 bases, leaving 13 bases between them. CDR1 and CDR2 (germline): SGHTA, FQGNSA. In nucleotides, the CDR3 is TGTGCCAGCAGCTCCTTCGCTGGGGCCTATGGCTACACCTTC. Translation gives CASSSFAGAYGYTF.

The chain recombines TRBV27 with TRBJ2-5, with D hard to call. Germline CDR1 reads MNHEY; CDR2 reads SMNVEV (reference sequence). The CDR3 is made up of 13 amino acids. V lost 0 bases, J lost 2 bases, and 4 bases lay in between. For the CDR3, the DNA is TGTGCCAGCAGTTTATCGAGGCAAGAGACCCAGTACTTC. This codes for CASSLSRQETQYF.

CDR3 region: CASSVRQGVWHNEQFF. The CDR3 DNA is TGTGCCAGTAGTGTCCGACAGGGGGTATGGCACAATGAGCAGTTCTTC. The rearrangement joins TRBV19 to TRBJ2-1, with 9 positions matching TRBD1. The germline CDR1 and CDR2 sequences are LNHDA and SQIVND (reference sequence). J lost 5 bases, V lost 5 bases, and 10 bases had no gene match. CDR3 size: 16 residues.

The chain joins TRBV30 to TRBJ2-5, with TRBD2 identical over 14 bases. This CDR3 has 15 residues. Germline-derived CDR1 and CDR2 are GTSNPN and SVGIG (reference sequence). Losses at the gene ends were 2 bases for V and 5 bases for J; bases not matched to a gene: 4. Written as DNA, the CDR3 is TGTGCCTGGAGTCCCGGGACTAGCGGGGGTGAGACCCAGTACTTC. As protein: CAWSPGTSGGETQYF.